This T cell receptor beta chain was documented in a study of T cell responses to AZD1222 COVID-19 vaccine (dated by TCRdb to about 2021). About the study as a whole: AZD1222 recipients with second doses at about 4 weeks or about 12 weeks were pooled, because spike-specific TCR depth and breadth did not differ between schedules. TCR sequencing covered 233 trial participants: 207 given two doses of AZD1222 and 26 given two doses of MenACWY control vaccine. Trial participants were enrolled by age into subgroups of 18-55, 56-69 and 70-plus years, and 148, 28 and 57 TCR-sequenced participants, respectively, were included in these subgroups.

The research as a whole found: Most participants were white British and females outnumbered males, and the authors suggested that clonal diversity may have been underestimated. The whole spike protein was spanned by vaccine-associated CD4 TCRs, and dominant responses were seen in regions 160-218 and 743-854. After two AZD1222 doses, both the breadth and the depth of spike-specific TCRs were significantly higher than at day 0 and than in MenACWY recipients. The 56-69-year group was small, and its depth increase did not reach significance, likely because of low power. Conclusions about previously exposed vaccinees are limited because only six or seven AZD1222 recipients were SARS-CoV-2 seropositive at baseline. Reportedly, almost half of the unique spike-specific TCRs recognized epitopes lying outside the regions that are mutated in the B.1.351 and B.1.1.7 variants. Because no samples from the day 14 peak response were available, repertoires could be characterized only after the peak T cell response.

Per the publication, the time point label means: baseline before first vaccination. Vaccinee samples came from UK trials COV001 and COV002, including a single-blind randomized controlled phase 2/3 trial of AZD1222 (ChAdOx1 nCoV-19) in healthy adults. For TCRbeta chain sequencing, PBMC samples were collected from trial participants at day 0 and at day 28 after the second dose. On this clone itself: The antigen it recognizes is unknown. Within one base of it there is no much larger clone, and no base qualities were kept.

The germline V end is reduced by 5 bases and the J end by 6 bases; junction bases left unmatched: 5. The CDR3 contains 14 residues, cysteine and phenylalanine counted. Left in the record is the CDR3 DNA by itself, 42 bases read in frame from the first base. For CDR1 and CDR2, the germline V gene (reference sequence) lists LNHDA and SQIVND. The CDR3 regions of human TCRbeta chains were subjected to immunosequencing. As for how the authors treated the data: Repertoire TCRs were checked for matches against a reference library of SARS-CoV-2-specific TCRs that had been generated using the MIRA antigen-specificity platform. Breadth was defined as the fraction of unique TCRs that were SARS-CoV-2-associated, and depth was defined as the fraction of total T cells that were SARS-CoV-2-associated. Using the MIRA data, each spike-specific TCR was mapped to the spike region that the TCR reacts to and placed in a CD4 or CD8 class. Log10-transformed breadth and depth values were compared by one-way ANOVA with Sidak's multiple comparisons tests. The source is immuneACCESS, and TCRdb retained only in-frame sequences with V and J called. Part of the clones is not carried over; for the studies checked, unresolved V genes explain less than half of this, and the remainder is unexplained. The D gene and trimming were derived from the DNA, and the V and J assignments and clone size from that table. Recorded for this sample are 60,000 to 75,000 clones; roughly 89% of them occurred a single time. The ten top clones hold 4.9% of the sample.

This chain is built from TRBV19 and TRBJ2-1; TRBD1 agrees with 9 junctional bases. The clonotype was recovered from an adult in good health. The specimen comprised peripheral blood, sampled on day 0 of AZD1222 vaccination. The DNA reads TGTGCCAGTAGTCCAAGGACAGGGGCCAATGAGCAGTTCTTC. It encodes CASSPRTGANEQFF.